The rows below give T cell receptor beta chains drawn from one sample of a study of identical twins. TCRdb recomputed calls from the 5' RACE reads with MiXCR, one row per CDR3 protein. The sample lists about 720,000 distinct CDR3 sequences, 15% to 20% seen once, with less than 15% in the top ten. These data are also associated with another study on T cells expressing NK-cell markers.

Sequencing was performed on PBMCs. These receptors all stem from a woman younger than 30 in good health. Both conserved end residues are part of each CDR3. The D gene is left open where the match is weak. The size entry is marked missing in some rows and otherwise reads once, few, many or a size class.

>TRBD2|NA|TRBJ2-3|TRBV4-2
TGTGCCAGCAGCCCGGGACTAAACGCAGATACGCAGTATTTT
CASSPGLNADTQYF
>NA|NA|TRBJ2-5|TRBV15
TGTGCCACCAGCAGTCTCCACCACCAAGAGACCCAGTACTTC
CATSSLHHQETQYF
>NA|NA|TRBJ2-2|TRBV10-3
TGTGCCATCAGTGCTAGGGGTGACACCGGGGAGCTGTTTTTT
CAISARGDTGELFF
>TRBD2|NA|TRBJ2-1|TRBV19
TGTGCCAGTAGTATAGATCTACGAACCCAGCGGGGTTACAATGAGCAGTTCTTC
CASSIDLRTQRGYNEQFF
>NA|few|TRBJ1-2|TRBV5-5
TGTGCCAGCAGCTTGGACCCCGGTCAGCGGGGCTACACCTTC
CASSLDPGQRGYTF
>NA|NA|TRBJ2-1|TRBV20-1
TGCAGTGCCAAAGCGCCCCTGAGCTCCTACAATGAGCAGTTCTTC
CSAKAPLSSYNEQFF
>TRBD2|once|TRBJ2-1|TRBV5-1
TGCGCCAGCAGCCCCGGGACTATCTACAATGAGCAGTTCTTC
CASSPGTIYNEQFF
>NA|NA|TRBJ2-1|TRBV20-1
TGCAGTGCTAGAGAGTCGGGATCCCCGTGGAGAGAGCAGTTCTTC
CSARESGSPWREQFF
>TRBD2|NA|TRBJ2-5|TRBV20-1
TGCAGTGCTCTACCGCTAGCGGGAGTGGAGACCCAGTACTTC
CSALPLAGVETQYF
>NA|NA|TRBJ2-3|TRBV29-1
TGCAGCGTTGACAGGGGAGGAACAGATACGCAGTATTTT
CSVDRGGTDTQYF
>NA|NA|TRBJ1-3|TRBV2
TGTGCCAATCAAGTCTCTGGAAACACCATATATTTT
CANQVSGNTIYF
>NA|few|TRBJ2-7|TRBV10-3
TGTGCCATCAGGCCACCAGGGTCTAACTTCGAGCAGTACTTC
CAIRPPGSNFEQYF
>NA|few|TRBJ1-5|TRBV12-3/TRBV12-4
TGTGCCAGCAGATGGGGTAGACTGAAAGATCAGCCCCAGCATTTT
CASRWGRLKDQPQHF
>NA|NA|TRBJ2-1|TRBV21-1
TGTGCCAGCAGCAAAGTCGAAGCGGGAGTTGGGGAGCAGTTCTTC
CASSKVEAGVGEQFF
>NA|NA|TRBJ2-1|TRBV11-2
TGTGCCAGCAGGTCAACGGGGCAGGGCTCCTACAATGAGCAGTTCTTC
CASRSTGQGSYNEQFF
>TRBD2|NA|TRBJ2-1|TRBV11-1
TGTGCCAGCAGCTCCCCCAGGAGGATAGCGGGGCGCACTTTCTCCTACAATGAGCAGTTCTTC
CASSSPRRIAGRTFSYNEQFF
>TRBD1|NA|TRBJ2-3|TRBV12-3/TRBV12-4
TGTGCCAGCAGAACAGGGGGCGTTACAGATACGCAGTATTTT
CASRTGGVTDTQYF
>NA|NA|TRBJ2-1|TRBV6-6
TGTGCCAGCAGCGATCCCCCGGGCAATGAGCAGTTCTTC
CASSDPPGNEQFF
>NA|NA|TRBJ2-1|TRBV5-1
TGCGCCAGCAGATCCAGCGGGTACAATGAGCAGTTCTTC
CASRSSGYNEQFF
>NA|few|TRBJ2-2|TRBV14
TGTGCCAGCAGCCGCCTTCGAGGCCCGAACACCGGGGAGCTGTTTTTT
CASSRLRGPNTGELFF
>NA|few|TRBJ2-1|TRBV18
TGTGCCAGCTCACCACCAGACTACAATGAGCAGTTCTTC
CASSPPDYNEQFF
>NA|NA|TRBJ2-1|TRBV30
TGTGCCTGGAGTGAATTAACTAGTTCAGAGTTCTTC
CAWSELTSSEFF
>TRBD2|few|TRBJ2-3|TRBV5-1
TGCGCCAGCAGACTAGCGGGGGCCGTCACAGATACGCAGTATTTT
CASRLAGAVTDTQYF
>NA|NA|TRBJ2-3|TRBV9
TGTGCCAGCAGCGATGACGGTTCCACAGATACGCAGTATTTT
CASSDDGSTDTQYF
>NA|many|TRBJ2-2|TRBV24-1
TGTGCCACCAGAGGACAGACTGAATCCGGGGAGCTGTTTTTT
CATRGQTESGELFF
>TRBD2|few|TRBJ2-7|TRBV29-1
TGCAGCGTCCAAGCGGGGGTTGGCTACGAGCAGTACTTC
CSVQAGVGYEQYF
>NA|NA|TRBJ2-4|TRBV7-9
TGTGCCAGCAGCTTGGACGGCCAATCGGACATTCAGTACTTC
CASSLDGQSDIQYF
>NA|NA|TRBJ2-2|TRBV5-6
TGTGCCAGCAGCTTGGCCACTAGCTTTGGGGAGCTGTTTTTT
CASSLATSFGELFF
>NA|many|TRBJ1-1|TRBV7-2
TGTGCCAGCAGCTGGGGAAGCAGGACTGAAGCTTTCTTT
CASSWGSRTEAFF
>TRBD2|NA|TRBJ2-4|TRBV7-9
TGTGCCAGCAGCGCACACCTAGCGGACCTCGGCAAAAACATTCAGTACTTC
CASSAHLADLGKNIQYF
>TRBD1|few|TRBJ2-7|TRBV29-1
TGCAGCGTTCAACCACCCCGGGACAGGGTACCGTGGGAGCAGTACTTC
CSVQPPRDRVPWEQYF
>NA|many|TRBJ2-7|TRBV12-3/TRBV12-4
TGTGCCAGCAGTTTGGACCTCTACGAGCAGTACTTC
CASSLDLYEQYF